These 10 T cell receptor beta chains were sequenced from one sample in a study of glioma-infiltrating T cells. Using RNA template, CDR3s of TCR alpha and beta were amplified with iRepertoire arm-PCR. One entry per CDR3 protein results from TCRdb running MiXCR on the multiplex PCR reads. The repertoire holds roughly 350,000 distinct CDR3 sequences, 41% seen once, with around 12% in the top ten. The specimen was glioma tissue, nonneoplastic brain tissue, or PBMCs (not recorded which). These receptors originate from a human donor with low-grade glioma or glioblastoma, undergoing nonglioma brain surgery, or in good health (not recorded which).

The gene calls are TRBV28 and TRBJ1-1; TRBD1 is a possible D gene (6 bases). V was trimmed by 6 bases and J by 6 bases, leaving 20 bases between them. This CDR3 contains 15 residues. Germline assignment: CDR1 MDHEN and CDR2 SYDVKM. CDR3 sequence reads: CASRTNRASNAEAFF. In nucleotides, the CDR3 is TGTGCCAGCAGAACAAACAGGGCATCAAACGCTGAAGCTTTCTTT. Together with reference TRBV28 and TRBJ1-1, the CDR3 gives the full variable domain: DVKVTQSSRYLVKRTGEKVFLECVQDMDHENMFWYRQDPGLGLRLIYFSYDVKMKEKGDIPEGYSVSREKKERFSLILESASTNQTSMYLCASRTNRASNAEAFFGQGTRLTVV.

This clonotype was found a few times. The chain is built from TRBV6-5 and TRBJ2-1, with 10 bases aligning to TRBD2. Per the germline V gene, CDR1 is MNHEY and CDR2 is SVGAGI. Trimming removed 1 base from V and 9 bases from J; junction bases left unmatched: 9. The CDR3 is 16 residues long. The CDR3 protein is CASSYFPSGRSIEQFF. The CDR3 DNA reads as TGTGCCAGCAGTTACTTCCCTAGCGGGAGATCTATTGAGCAGTTCTTC.

Only one count was recorded for this clonotype. V gene TRBV27 combines with J gene TRBJ2-4; 10 bases agree with TRBD2. V shed 6 bases and J 3 bases; nucleotides not matched to a gene: 5. The CDR3 runs 15 residues. In germline, CDR1 is MNHEY, CDR2 SMNVEV (reference sequence). The CDR3 nucleotides read TGTGCCAGCAGCCCCAGGACTAGCGGCAAAAACATTCAGTACTTC. Protein sequence: CASSPRTSGKNIQYF.

As for this clonotype: A much more abundant neighbour one base away suggests this may be a read error. V and J are TRBV20-1 and TRBJ2-3, with TRBD2 identical over 7 bases. V was pared by 5 bases and J by 0 bases, with 5 bases of the junction left unmatched. The CDR3 extends over 14 amino acids. Germline V gives CDR1 DFQATT, CDR2 SNEGSKA (reference sequence). CDR3 DNA sequence: TGCAGTGCTTGCCCTAGCGGAAGCACAGATACGCAGTATTTT. It codes for CSACPSGSTDTQYF.

The table lists this clonotype with a few counts. The rearrangement uses TRBV7-9 and TRBJ1-6; D not certain. The CDR3 length is 12 residues. Germline loops: CDR1 SEHNR, CDR2 FQNEAQ (reference sequence). V was trimmed by 5 bases and J by 15 bases, leaving 14 bases between them. The CDR3 DNA reads TGTGCCAGCAGCCTAGATGTTTTGCGCCTCCACTTT. Translated: CASSLDVLRLHF.

This clonotype was detected ten times or more. The chain combines TRBV6-2 or TRBV6-3 with TRBJ2-1, with D possibly TRBD2 on 5 matching bases. The ends were cut back, 8 bases at V and 9 bases at J, with 20 bases in the middle. The germline V gene encodes CDR1 MNHEY and CDR2 SVGEGT. This CDR3 is 14 amino acids long. The CDR3 DNA is TGTGCCAGCCGGAAGGACTTGCCGTTGTTTGAGCAGTTCTTC. Protein product: CASRKDLPLFEQFF.

This chain uses TRBV2 with TRBJ1-1; 8 nucleotides align to TRBD1. CDR1 and CDR2 (germline): SNHLY, FYNNEI. The CDR3 is made up of 14 amino acids. The ends lost 2 bases at V and 7 bases at J; junction bases unmatched: 6. The CDR3 region has the DNA TGTGCCAGCAGTGAACAGGGGGCCGGCTATGAAGCTTTCTTT. It yields the protein CASSEQGAGYEAFF.

Of note for this clonotype: This may arise from a read error, as a much more abundant clone is one base away. The chain uses TRBV20-1 and TRBJ2-1, with 9 bases identical to TRBD2. This CDR3 has 16 residues. Germline V gene sequence: CDR1 DFQATT, CDR2 SNEGSKA (reference sequence). The junction had 9 bases not matched to a gene; V was cut back by 2 bases and J by 4 bases. In DNA form, the CDR3 reads TGCAGTGCTAGACCCCCCGGGACTAGCCGTTACAATGAGCAGTTCTTC. The encoded protein is CSARPPGTSRYNEQFF.

This clonotype was detected only a few times. CDR3 bases: TGCGCCAGCAGCCAAGGCGTAGCGGGAGCGTACAATGAGCAGTTCTTC. As protein: CASSQGVAGAYNEQFF. The V call is TRBV4-1, the J call TRBJ2-1; TRBD2 agrees at 9 bases. This CDR3 is built from 16 residues. V shed 1 base, J shed 4 bases, and the junction held 5 bases outside the gene matches. The germline gives CDR1 MGHRA, CDR2 YSYEKL.

This clonotype turned up a few times. V gene TRBV7-8 combines with J gene TRBJ2-1, with 7 nucleotides matching TRBD2. Trimming removed 1 base from V and 5 bases from J; junction bases left unmatched: 8. There are 16 residues in the CDR3. Germline values: CDR1 SGHVS, CDR2 FQNEAQ. In DNA, the CDR3 is TGTGCCAGCAGCTTAGGGCCACTAGCGAAGAACAATGAGCAGTTCTTC. Its translation is CASSLGPLAKNNEQFF.